This TCR beta chain was obtained from a study of T-cell memory formation after mild COVID-19. Overall study context: Clusters of TCRs were largely donor specific.

Study findings and constraints: A subset of responding clones appeared in pre-infection memory, suggesting cross-reactive memory joined.

5'RACE primed from the constant segment yielded TCR alpha and TCR beta cDNA libraries bearing sample barcodes and UMIs. TCRdb redid the calling of the 5' RACE reads with MiXCR, one entry per CDR3 protein. The sample yields roughly 500,000 distinct CDR3 sequences, roughly 22% seen once. The CDR3 extends over 15 amino acids. Germline CDR1 is LNHDA and CDR2 is SQIVND (reference sequence). V trimming: 3 bases; J trimming: 0 bases; junction bases outside the gene matches: 3. This clonotype has just a few counts. Antigen: not known. What was sequenced was PBMCs or a T cell subset sorted from them (not recorded which). The rearrangement uses TRBV19 and TRBJ2-3; 7 nucleotides agree with TRBD1. The receptor was isolated from an adult woman who had mild COVID-19 (a few samples of this study predate the infection). Cell type and time point are not known. The CDR3 is CASSMGTASTDTQYF. The CDR3 DNA follows: TGTGCCAGTAGTATGGGGACAGCAAGCACAGATACGCAGTATTTT.